This entry describes one T cell receptor beta chain. Original processing methods: Reference gene primers were amplified, and this amplification served to estimate nucleated cell counts. TCRdb's table, derived via immunoSEQ multiplex PCR, lists solely in-frame clones and lacks some. The DNA gave D and trimming, while V, J and clone size come from that table. The table lists 30,000 to 45,000 clones, around four fifths of them singletons. The data derive from a study of blood T cell repertoires in COVID-19. At the level of the study: Specimens from acute and convalescent COVID-19 originated in the United States, Italy and Spain.

Trimming took off 3 bases at V and 9 bases at J, with 12 bases between the two ends. CDR3 size: 13 residues. Germline V gene lookup returns CDR1 MNHEY and CDR2 SMNVEV (reference sequence). The sequence was obtained from a human donor in a cohort sampled during active COVID-19. This chain uses TRBV27 with TRBJ2-1; D possibly corresponds to TRBD1 (5 bases). Source material: peripheral blood. The CDR3 DNA reads TGTGCCAGCAGTTTCGTCAGGGTTTCTGAGCAGTTCTTC. It translates to CASSFVRVSEQFF.